This T cell receptor beta chain was profiled in a study of shared clonotypes between healthy human individuals. Regarding the study as a whole: Non-shared clonotypes displayed generation probabilities falling below those of clonotypes present in all four donors. Between a few donors, naive CD4 clonotypes were shared at a level of about 5%.

Recent acute infections and vaccinations were absent in the healthy HIV-negative adult donors. This clone was seen many times. The antigen is undetermined. Other DNA sequences in this specimen translate into the identical CDR3. A roughly 200 ng quantity of DNA, roughly 32,000 T cell genomes, went into the sorted-subset replicate PCRs. Generated by immunoSEQ multiplex PCR, the TCRdb table keeps only in-frame clones and is missing some. Of some 660,000 clones detected, around 73% appear once; the ten largest clones hold around 2%. V was shortened by 2 bases and J by 8 bases, with 12 bases between the two germline ends. In germline, CDR1 is SGHVS, CDR2 FQNEAQ. The CDR3 totals 14 residues.

This receptor was identified in a woman under 40 in good health. This chain uses TRBV7-8 with TRBJ1-4; no reliable D call. Sequenced sample: memory CD4+ T cells sorted from blood. Noted subset: CD45RA-negative fraction. CDR3 bases: TGTGCCAGCAGCTTATGGGGAGGAGGGGAAAAACTGTTTTTT. Translated: CASSLWGGGEKLFF.